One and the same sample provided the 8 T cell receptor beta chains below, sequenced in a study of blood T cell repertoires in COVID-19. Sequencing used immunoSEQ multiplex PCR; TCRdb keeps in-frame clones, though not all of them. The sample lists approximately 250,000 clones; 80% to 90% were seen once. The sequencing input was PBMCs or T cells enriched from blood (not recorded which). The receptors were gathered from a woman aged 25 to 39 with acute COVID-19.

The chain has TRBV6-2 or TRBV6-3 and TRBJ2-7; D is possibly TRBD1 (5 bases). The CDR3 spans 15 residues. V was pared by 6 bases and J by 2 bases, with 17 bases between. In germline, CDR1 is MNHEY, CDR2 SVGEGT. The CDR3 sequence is CASSQRARAPYEQYF. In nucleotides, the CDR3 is TGTGCCAGCAGCCAAAGAGCCAGGGCTCCCTACGAGCAGTACTTC.

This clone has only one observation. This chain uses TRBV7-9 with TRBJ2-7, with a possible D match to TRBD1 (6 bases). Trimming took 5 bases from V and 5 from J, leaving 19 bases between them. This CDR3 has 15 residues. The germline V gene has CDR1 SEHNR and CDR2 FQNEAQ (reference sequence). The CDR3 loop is CASSRVGGDDDEQYF. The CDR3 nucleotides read TGTGCCAGCAGCCGGGTAGGGGGAGACGACGACGAGCAGTACTTC.

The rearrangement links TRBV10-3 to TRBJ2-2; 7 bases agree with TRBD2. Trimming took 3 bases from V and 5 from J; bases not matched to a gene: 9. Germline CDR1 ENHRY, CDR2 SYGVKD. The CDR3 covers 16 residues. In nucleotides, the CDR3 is TGTGCCATCAGTGAAACGGGACTACCCCAAACCGGGGAGCTGTTTTTT. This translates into CAISETGLPQTGELFF.

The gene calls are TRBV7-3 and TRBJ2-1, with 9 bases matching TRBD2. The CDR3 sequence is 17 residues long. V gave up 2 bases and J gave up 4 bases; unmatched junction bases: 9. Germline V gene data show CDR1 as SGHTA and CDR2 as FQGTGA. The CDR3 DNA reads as TGTGCCAGCAGCTTACTATCGGCTAGCGGGACTTACAATGAGCAGTTCTTC. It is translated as CASSLLSASGTYNEQFF.

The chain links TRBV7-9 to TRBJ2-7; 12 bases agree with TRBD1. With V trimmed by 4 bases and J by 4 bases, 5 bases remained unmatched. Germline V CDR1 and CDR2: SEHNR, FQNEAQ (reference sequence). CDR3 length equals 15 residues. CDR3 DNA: TGTGCCAGCAGCTCACCGGGACAGGGGGCTTACGAGCAGTACTTC. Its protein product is CASSSPGQGAYEQYF.

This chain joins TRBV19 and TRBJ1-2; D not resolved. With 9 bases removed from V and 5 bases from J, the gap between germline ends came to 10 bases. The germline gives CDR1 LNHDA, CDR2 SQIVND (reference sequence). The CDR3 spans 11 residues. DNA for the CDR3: TGTGCCAGCAGCGACCCGTATGGCTACACCTTC. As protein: CASSDPYGYTF.

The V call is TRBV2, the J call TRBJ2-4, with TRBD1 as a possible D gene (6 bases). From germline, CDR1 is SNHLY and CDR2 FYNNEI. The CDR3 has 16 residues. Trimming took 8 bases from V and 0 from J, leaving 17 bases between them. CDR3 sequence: CASLLREGEAKNIQYF. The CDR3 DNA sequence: TGTGCCAGCCTCCTTCGAGAGGGGGAAGCCAAAAACATTCAGTACTTC.

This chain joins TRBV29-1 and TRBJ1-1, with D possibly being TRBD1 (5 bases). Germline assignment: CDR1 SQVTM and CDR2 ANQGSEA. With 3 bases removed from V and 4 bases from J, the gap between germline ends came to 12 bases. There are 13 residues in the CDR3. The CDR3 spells CSVDRGRGTEAFF. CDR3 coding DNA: TGCAGCGTTGATCGGGGGAGGGGCACTGAAGCTTTCTTT. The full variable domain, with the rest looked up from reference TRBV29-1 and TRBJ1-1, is SAVISQKPSRDICQRGTSLTIQCQVDSQVTMMFWYRQQPGQSLTLIATANQGSEATYESGFVIDKFPISRPNLTFSTLTVSNMSPEDSSIYLCSVDRGRGTEAFFGQGTRLTVV.